Listed here are 15 T cell receptor beta chains from one sample, sequenced in a study of blood T cell repertoires in COVID-19. TCRdb's copy holds only in-frame clones and misses some; the assay was immunoSEQ multiplex PCR. The profile shows about 200,000 clones, roughly 82% of them singletons. Source material: peripheral blood. The origin of the receptors is a man between 50 and 59 years old with active or convalescent COVID-19.

The chain has TRBV28 and TRBJ1-1; 9 bases align to TRBD1. The CDR3 runs 14 residues. CDR1 and CDR2 (germline): MDHEN, SYDVKM. V shed 2 bases and J 3 bases; nucleotides not matched to a gene: 1. This CDR3 is CASSLGDRDTEAFF. Here the CDR3 DNA reads TGTGCCAGCAGTTTAGGGGACAGGGACACTGAAGCTTTCTTT. The variable domain in full, completed from reference TRBV28 and TRBJ1-1, reads DVKVTQSSRYLVKRTGEKVFLECVQDMDHENMFWYRQDPGLGLRLIYFSYDVKMKEKGDIPEGYSVSREKKERFSLILESASTNQTSMYLCASSLGDRDTEAFFGQGTRLTVV.

This clone occurred a few times. DNA for the CDR3: TGTGCCAGTAGTATACCAAGGGACAAAGGCATTCGGGCTTTCTTT. It specifies CASSIPRDKGIRAFF. The rearrangement uses TRBV19 and TRBJ1-1; tentative D call: TRBD1 (6 bases). Germline V gene sequence: CDR1 LNHDA, CDR2 SQIVND (reference sequence). The length of the CDR3 is 15 residues. Trimming cost V 2 bases and J 11 bases, with 21 bases left between them.

Written as DNA, the CDR3 is TGTGCCAGCAGCCGAAGGGGTCCCTCAGATACGCAGTATTTT. It encodes CASSRRGPSDTQYF. The rearrangement links TRBV3-1 (or the pseudogene TRBV3-2) to TRBJ2-3; D possibly corresponds to TRBD1 (5 bases). Per the germline V gene, CDR1 is LGHDT and CDR2 is YNNKEL (reference sequence). CDR3 length: 14 residues. Trimming removed 4 bases at V and 4 bases at J, with 12 bases between.

The chain links TRBV28 to TRBJ2-2; maybe TRBD1 (7 bases). The germline CDR1 and CDR2 sequences are MDHEN and SYDVKM. Trimming cost V 3 bases and J 7 bases, with 21 bases left between them. The CDR3 runs to 17 residues. The CDR3 protein is CASSFYARGAPGGELFF. For the CDR3, the DNA is TGTGCCAGCAGTTTCTACGCCAGGGGGGCTCCCGGCGGGGAGCTGTTTTTT.

The rearrangement uses TRBV4-1 and TRBJ1-6; TRBD1 matches at 8 bases. V was pared by 0 bases and J by 7 bases, with 8 bases of the junction left unmatched. The CDR3 sequence is 17 residues long. Germline V lookup: CDR1 MGHRA, CDR2 YSYEKL. The DNA for the CDR3 is TGCGCCAGCAGCCAAGATACAGGGGGAAATTGGAATTCACCCCTCCACTTT. Translation gives CASSQDTGGNWNSPLHF.

The chain has TRBV5-1 and TRBJ1-1; 7 nucleotides line up with TRBD1. From germline, CDR1 is SGHRS and CDR2 YFSETQ. CDR3 size: 15 residues. Unmatched junction bases numbered 6, after V lost 0 bases and J lost 4 bases. The chain's CDR3 is CASSLEGAEGTEAFF. The CDR3 nucleotides are TGCGCCAGCAGCTTGGAGGGGGCAGAAGGCACTGAAGCTTTCTTT.

The rearrangement joins TRBV4-2 to TRBJ2-1; 12 nucleotides line up with TRBD2. V shed 1 base and J 5 bases; nucleotides not matched to a gene: 9. Germline V gene data show CDR1 as LGHNA and CDR2 as YNFKEQ. This CDR3 is 18 amino acids long. CDR3 nucleotides: TGTGCCAGCAGCCAAGCACCCTCTAGCGGGGGGGCCCACAATGAGCAGTTCTTC. Translated: CASSQAPSSGGAHNEQFF.

The gene calls are TRBV28 and TRBJ2-5; 8 bases fit TRBD2. The length of the CDR3 is 14 residues. V lost 3 bases and J lost 4; bases outside the gene matches: 4. Germline CDR1 MDHEN, CDR2 SYDVKM. The DNA of the CDR3 is TGTGCCAGCAGTTTTGCGGGAGGAACAGAGACCCAGTACTTC. This gives the protein CASSFAGGTETQYF.

The rearrangement joins TRBV15 to TRBJ2-3; maybe TRBD2 (6 bases). The CDR3 has 14 amino acids. CDR1 LNHNV and CDR2 YYDKDF come from the germline V gene (reference sequence). Trimming stripped 4 bases from V and 7 bases from J, with 15 bases between. The CDR3 nucleotides read TGTGCCACCAGCAAGACGGGGGTCTCGAATACGCAGTATTTT. Translating gives CATSKTGVSNTQYF.

This chain's CDR3 is CARSRGQRSNYGYTF. The CDR3 DNA is TGTGCCAGAAGCCGCGGACAGAGGAGTAACTATGGCTACACCTTC. The rearrangement joins TRBV5-3 to TRBJ1-2; tentatively, D is TRBD1 (6 bases). TRBV5-3 is labeled an ORF, and its function is uncertain. The CDR3 length is 15 residues. V was clipped by 4 bases and J by 1 base, with 14 bases between them.

The chain employs TRBV9 and TRBJ2-1; 7 nucleotides match TRBD2. The germline gives CDR1 SGDLS, CDR2 YYNGEE. Trimming removed 4 bases from V and 6 bases from J; junction bases left unmatched: 13. CDR3 size: 16 residues. This CDR3 is CASSPSGGRAFNEQFF. The DNA of the CDR3 is TGTGCCAGCAGCCCTAGTGGTGGGAGGGCCTTCAATGAGCAGTTCTTC.

V gene TRBV28 combines with J gene TRBJ1-6; 7 positions agree with TRBD1. Germline V lookup: CDR1 MDHEN, CDR2 SYDVKM. The ends lost 3 bases at V and 10 bases at J; junction bases unmatched: 15. There are 17 residues in the CDR3. CDR3 protein: CASSFYLGQRISSPLHF. CDR3 nucleotide sequence: TGTGCCAGCAGTTTTTACTTGGGACAGCGAATCAGCTCACCCCTCCACTTT.

This clone was observed a few times. This chain connects TRBV11-2 to TRBJ1-1, with D unresolved. Germline V gives CDR1 SGHAT, CDR2 FQNNGV. Trimming removed 0 bases from V and 2 bases from J, with 4 bases in between. The CDR3 has 13 amino acids. CDR3 sequence: CASSLDLNTEAFF. The CDR3 DNA sequence: TGTGCCAGCAGCTTAGATCTTAACACTGAAGCTTTCTTT.

This clone has just one count. The gene calls are TRBV6-5 and TRBJ1-2; 8 bases agree with TRBD1. Germline V gives CDR1 MNHEY, CDR2 SVGAGI. The CDR3 has 15 residues. V was pared by 0 bases and J by 8 bases, with 8 bases of the junction left unmatched. This chain's CDR3 is CASSYSWQGARGYTF. The DNA of the CDR3 is TGTGCCAGCAGTTACTCGTGGCAGGGGGCGCGAGGCTACACCTTC.

This rearrangement joins TRBV25-1 to TRBJ1-1; D remains ambiguous. The V end lost 3 bases, the J end lost 3 bases, and 11 bases lay between the germline ends. Germline-derived CDR1 and CDR2 are MGHDK and SYGVNS. The CDR3 runs 14 residues. CDR3 bases: TGTGCCAGCAGTGACGGAGCCGTAGACACTGAAGCTTTCTTT. It specifies CASSDGAVDTEAFF.